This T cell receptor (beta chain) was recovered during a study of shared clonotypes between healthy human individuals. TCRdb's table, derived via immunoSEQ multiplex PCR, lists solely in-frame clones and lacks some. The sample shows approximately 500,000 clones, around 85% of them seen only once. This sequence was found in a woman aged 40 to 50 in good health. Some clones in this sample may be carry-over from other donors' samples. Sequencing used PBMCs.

CDR3 loop: CAWSVQLAAGAFF. CDR3 nucleotide sequence: TGTGCCTGGAGTGTACAACTCGCCGCCGGGGCTTTCTTT. The rearrangement links TRBV30 to TRBJ1-1, with no clear D. Germline CDR1 and CDR2: GTSNPN and SVGIG (reference sequence). There are 13 residues in the CDR3. The V end lost 0 bases, the J end lost 11 bases, and 16 bases lay between the germline ends.